The 13 T cell receptor beta chains listed next were all sequenced from one sample in a study of blood T cell repertoires in COVID-19. Produced via immunoSEQ multiplex PCR; TCRdb's table is partial and in-frame only. The table lists some 150,000 clones, about 89% of them singletons. The specimen sequenced was peripheral blood. The origin of the receptors is a man aged 45-65 years with acute or convalescent COVID-19.

The chain recombines TRBV11-3 with TRBJ2-1; D gene uncertain. Trimming took 0 bases from V and 10 from J, leaving 13 bases between them. The V gene's germline CDR1 is SGHNT and CDR2 YENEEA. The CDR3 is 14 amino acids. CDR3 amino acids: CASSLDRGKNEQFF. CDR3 sequence (DNA): TGTGCCAGCAGCTTAGATCGAGGTAAAAACGAGCAGTTCTTC. The full variable domain, in which reference TRBV11-3 and TRBJ2-1 provide the parts outside the CDR3, is EAGVVQSPRYKIIEKKQPVAFWCNPISGHNTLYWYLQNLGQGPELLIRYENEEAVDDSQLPKDRFSAERLKGVDSTLKIQPAELGDSAVYLCASSLDRGKNEQFFGPGTRLTVL.

The genes are TRBV27 and TRBJ2-7, with D possibly TRBD2 on 5 matching bases. The V end was cut by 4 bases, the J end by 8 bases, with 18 bases between. The CDR3 consists of 14 residues. CDR1 is MNHEY, CDR2 SMNVEV, per germline (reference sequence). Written as DNA, the CDR3 is TGTGCCAGCAGTTCCCCTTGGGAGTTCCAGAAGCAGTACTTC. The encoded protein is CASSSPWEFQKQYF.

The V gene is TRBV7-8, the J gene TRBJ1-5, with TRBD1 identical over 9 bases. The CDR3 spans 17 residues. Germline V gene sequence: CDR1 SGHVS, CDR2 FQNEAQ. V trimming: 5 bases; J trimming: 0 bases; junction bases outside the gene matches: 8. Here the CDR3 reads CASSPEPGQGSNQPQHF. The CDR3 DNA sequence: TGTGCCAGCAGCCCCGAGCCGGGACAGGGTAGCAATCAGCCCCAGCATTTT. Supplemented by reference TRBV7-8 and TRBJ1-5, the full variable domain reads GAGVSQSPRYKVAKRGQDVALRCDPISGHVSLFWYQQALGQGPEFLTYFQNEAQLDKSGLPSDRFFAERPEGSVSTLKIQRTQQEDSAVYLCASSPEPGQGSNQPQHFGDGTRLSIL.

The V gene is TRBV5-4, the J gene TRBJ2-7, with TRBD2 matching 12 bases. This CDR3 contains 15 residues. J lost 2 bases, V lost 4 bases, and 4 bases had no gene match. Germline V gene data show CDR1 as SGHNT and CDR2 as YYREEE (reference sequence). CDR3 loop: CASSEGLAGTYEQYF. The CDR3 bases are TGTGCCAGCAGCGAAGGACTAGCGGGAACCTACGAGCAGTACTTC.

The chain uses TRBV28 and TRBJ2-7; D is possibly TRBD2 (6 bases). The ends were cut back, 5 bases at V and 4 bases at J, with 12 bases in the middle. Germline-derived CDR1 and CDR2 are MDHEN and SYDVKM. The CDR3 covers 13 residues. CDR3: CASSAGPIYEQYF. In DNA, the CDR3 is TGTGCCAGCAGTGCGGGACCGATTTACGAGCAGTACTTC.

The chain combines TRBV27 with TRBJ1-2; D is perhaps TRBD1 (6 bases). CDR1 and CDR2 (germline): MNHEY, SMNVEV (reference sequence). The CDR3 runs to 13 residues. Deletions cut 1 base from V and 8 bases from J, with 11 bases between. The CDR3 DNA follows: TGTGCCAGCAGTTTATTAGGGGGACGCGGCTACACCTTC. The encoded protein is CASSLLGGRGYTF.

The chain carries TRBV6-2 or TRBV6-3 and TRBJ1-1; weak D call: TRBD1 (6 bases). The germline V gene has CDR1 MNHEY and CDR2 SVGEGT. V was trimmed by 5 bases and J by 1 base, leaving 11 bases between them. The CDR3 runs 14 residues. The CDR3 reads CASSEHRENTEAFF. The CDR3 DNA reads TGTGCCAGCAGTGAGCACAGGGAGAACACTGAAGCTTTCTTT.

The chain uses TRBV6-4 and TRBJ2-7, with 11 nucleotides matching TRBD2. V lost 3 bases and J lost 2; bases outside the gene matches: 3. CDR1 and CDR2 (germline): MRHNA, SNTAGT. This CDR3 is 15 amino acids long. CDR3 amino acids: CASSELAGATYEQYF. The CDR3 DNA reads as TGTGCCAGCAGTGAACTAGCGGGAGCCACCTACGAGCAGTACTTC.

The gene calls are TRBV7-9 and TRBJ1-3, with 7 bases fitting TRBD1. This CDR3 comprises 16 residues. Per the germline V gene, CDR1 is SEHNR and CDR2 is FQNEAQ (reference sequence). With V trimmed by 2 bases and J by 1 base, 5 bases remained unmatched. CDR3 amino acids: CASSLKGAGSGNTIYF. The CDR3 DNA is TGTGCCAGCAGCTTAAAGGGGGCAGGATCTGGAAACACCATATATTTT.

The chain joins TRBV4-1 to TRBJ2-1; 7 nucleotides match TRBD2. Per the germline V gene, CDR1 is MGHRA and CDR2 is YSYEKL. The V segment lost 4 bases and the J segment 8 bases; nucleotides outside the gene matches: 14. The CDR3 spans 16 residues. The CDR3 DNA is TGCGCCAGCAGCCGAATCTCTGGCGGGAGAATTTATGAGCAGTTCTTC. Translating it yields CASSRISGGRIYEQFF.

V gene TRBV5-1 combines with J gene TRBJ2-1; TRBD2 aligns across 11 bases. V lost 0 bases and J lost 7; bases outside the gene matches: 6. This CDR3 contains 16 residues. Germline-derived CDR1 and CDR2 are SGHRS and YFSETQ. The chain's CDR3 is CASSLVQLAGDNEQFF. DNA of the CDR3: TGCGCCAGCAGCTTGGTGCAACTAGCGGGAGATAATGAGCAGTTCTTC.

The V and J genes are TRBV19 and TRBJ2-7; D not certain. With 6 bases removed from V and 3 bases from J, the gap between germline ends came to 18 bases. Germline V CDR1 and CDR2: LNHDA, SQIVND (reference sequence). The CDR3 covers 15 residues. This CDR3 reads CASRPSVGSDYEQYF. The CDR3 DNA sequence: TGTGCCAGTAGGCCGTCGGTCGGTAGTGACTACGAGCAGTACTTC.

The chain recombines TRBV28 with TRBJ1-2; 8 positions agree with TRBD1. CDR1 is MDHEN and CDR2 is SYDVKM in the germline V gene. CDR3 length: 13 residues. The J segment lost 8 bases and the V segment lost 5 bases, leaving 7 bases of the junction unmatched. The CDR3 bases are TGTGCCAGCAGTGACTCGACAGGGGTAGGCTACACCTTC. This encodes CASSDSTGVGYTF.